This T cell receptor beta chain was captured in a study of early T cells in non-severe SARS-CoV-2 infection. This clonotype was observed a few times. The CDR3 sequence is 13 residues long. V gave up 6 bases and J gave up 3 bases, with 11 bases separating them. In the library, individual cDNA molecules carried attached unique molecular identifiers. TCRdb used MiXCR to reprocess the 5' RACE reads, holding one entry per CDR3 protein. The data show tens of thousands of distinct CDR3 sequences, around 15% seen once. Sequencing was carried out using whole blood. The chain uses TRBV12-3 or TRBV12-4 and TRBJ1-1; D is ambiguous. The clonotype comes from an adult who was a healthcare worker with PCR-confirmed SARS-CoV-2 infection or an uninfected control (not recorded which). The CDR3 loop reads CASSSRRDTEAFF. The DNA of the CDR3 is TGTGCCAGCAGCTCCAGGAGGGACACTGAAGCTTTCTTT.